This T cell receptor beta chain was identified during a study of identical twins. The V and J ends lost 6 bases and 1 base, in that order; junction bases with no gene match: 13. This CDR3 region has 18 residues. In every case, the donor was a healthy Caucasian. Study conclusions and caveats: Beta out-of-frame twin sharing showed a weaker excess.

From the 5' RACE reads, TCRdb called clonotypes with MiXCR, one entry per CDR3 protein. In the table there are hundreds of thousands of distinct CDR3 sequences, around 6% of which are singletons. Remarks on this clonotype: Its antigen remains unidentified.

This chain uses TRBV12-3 or TRBV12-4 with TRBJ2-1, with TRBD2 matching 9 bases. The receptor was derived from a man between 18 and 35 years old in good health. Sequencing was done on a sample of naive T cells sorted from blood. The CDR3 sequence: CASRARAGGLGSYNEQFF. CDR3 DNA: TGTGCCAGCAGGGCAAGAGCGGGAGGTTTGGGGTCCTACAATGAGCAGTTCTTC.